The 22 T cell receptor beta chains in this list originate from one sample, sequenced in a study of T cells expressing NK-cell markers. Reanalyzing the 5' RACE reads, TCRdb keeps one entry per CDR3 protein, without DNA. The sample has roughly 300,000 distinct CDR3 sequences; the top ten hold 4% to 5%. The sample taken for sequencing was blood T cells: a sorted CD56 or NKG2C T cell subset, CD4+ or CD8+ T cells, or bulk PBMC T cells (not recorded which). The receptors shown here come from a woman aged 18-70 years in good health.

Here the CDR3 reads CASSFGTTSYEQYF. The chain joins TRBV7-9 to TRBJ2-7; TCRdb designates TRBD2, a call that cannot be tested without DNA. CDR3 length: 14 amino acids. Per germline, CDR1 SEHNR and CDR2 FQNEAQ (reference sequence).

V and J are TRBV20-1 and TRBJ2-2; the D call from TCRdb, TRBD1, cannot be confirmed without DNA. CDR3 length equals 15 residues. Per germline, CDR1 DFQATT and CDR2 SNEGSKA (reference sequence). CDR3 loop: CSARVPTGGTGELFF.

The CDR3 loop reads CASRLDRSAYNEQFF. The V and J genes are TRBV6-1 and TRBJ2-1; with no DNA, the TCRdb D assignment of TRBD1 cannot be verified. The CDR3 has 15 amino acids. The V gene's germline CDR1 is MNHNS and CDR2 SASEGT.

V and J are TRBV6-1 and TRBJ1-1. The CDR3 runs 13 residues. Germline V gene lookup returns CDR1 MNHNS and CDR2 SASEGT. The CDR3 is CASREPFNTEAFF.

The chain employs TRBV12-3 or TRBV12-4 and TRBJ2-3. The CDR3 covers 14 residues. This CDR3 is CASTLAGEADTQYF.

The chain has TRBV7-2 and TRBJ1-6; TCRdb lists TRBD1, though no DNA is available to test this call. Per germline, CDR1 SGHTA and CDR2 FQGNSA. The CDR3 contains 14 residues. The chain's CDR3 is CASSPPRGSSPLHF.

The chain joins TRBV7-2 to TRBJ1-2. Germline values: CDR1 SGHTA, CDR2 FQGNSA. The CDR3 covers 12 residues. CDR3 region: CASSLDTYGYTF.

The CDR3 loop reads CASSLFVAETDTQYF. The rearrangement links TRBV5-1 to TRBJ2-3. This CDR3 is 15 amino acids long. Germline loops: CDR1 SGHRS, CDR2 YFSETQ.

CDR3 sequence: CAWSVLSSRSTDTQYF. The V gene is TRBV30, the J gene TRBJ2-3; as DNA is missing, the TRBD2 call by TCRdb cannot be tested. The CDR3 runs 16 residues. Germline-derived CDR1 and CDR2 are GTSNPN and SVGIG (reference sequence).

V and J are TRBV7-2 and TRBJ2-7; TCRdb's D call of TRBD2 is untestable without DNA. CDR3 length: 16 amino acids. Germline V gene lookup returns CDR1 SGHTA and CDR2 FQGNSA. CDR3 residues: CASSFKRGANRGEQYF.

The gene calls are TRBV12-3 or TRBV12-4 and TRBJ2-2; TCRdb selects TRBD1, and the lack of DNA leaves this call unchecked. CDR3 length equals 16 residues. The CDR3 loop reads CASRVRDRGDTGELFF.

The chain couples TRBV7-9 to TRBJ1-6; with no DNA, the TCRdb D assignment of TRBD1 cannot be verified. The CDR3 is 14 residues long. The germline gives CDR1 SEHNR, CDR2 FQNEAQ (reference sequence). CDR3 sequence reads: CASSLDRGGSPLHF.

The rearrangement uses TRBV12-3 or TRBV12-4 and TRBJ2-5; there is no DNA to check the TCRdb D call of TRBD2. CDR3 length: 16 residues. The CDR3 loop reads CASNFRLAGGQETQYF.

V usage is TRBV29-1 and J usage is TRBJ1-3. The CDR3 is 13 amino acids. Per the germline V gene, CDR1 is SQVTM and CDR2 is ANQGSEA. The CDR3 loop is CSVLSTPLNTIYF.

This sequence joins TRBV10-3 and TRBJ2-1; TCRdb's D call, TRBD2, is unchecked because there is no DNA. Looked up from germline, CDR1 is ENHRY and CDR2 is SYGVKD. This CDR3 has 14 amino acids. The CDR3 sequence: CAISTSGAYNEQFF.

This sequence joins TRBV7-2 and TRBJ2-7. The CDR3 is made up of 13 amino acids. Germline V gene lookup returns CDR1 SGHTA and CDR2 FQGNSA. CDR3 sequence: CASSSRTPYEQYF.

The chain links TRBV5-1 to TRBJ2-3; TCRdb's assignment of TRBD2 cannot be checked, as there is no DNA. The germline V gene has CDR1 SGHRS and CDR2 YFSETQ. The CDR3 contains 19 residues. This CDR3 reads CASSLERLAGGSSTDTQYF.

V gene TRBV20-1 combines with J gene TRBJ2-3; the TRBD1 assignment by TCRdb is unverifiable without DNA. Germline V gene lookup returns CDR1 DFQATT and CDR2 SNEGSKA (reference sequence). The CDR3 sequence is 14 residues long. This CDR3 reads CSAAGGGGTDTQYF.

The V call is TRBV7-3, the J call TRBJ2-3; TCRdb lists TRBD2, though no DNA is available to test this call. CDR1 is SGHTA and CDR2 is FQGTGA in the germline V gene. CDR3 length: 15 residues. The CDR3 here is CASSPIGGGTDTQYF.

The chain is built from TRBV28 and TRBJ1-5. This CDR3 spans 13 amino acids. The germline CDR1 and CDR2 sequences are MDHEN and SYDVKM. The CDR3 region is CASSRLGNQPQHF.

This chain uses TRBV25-1 with TRBJ2-1. Germline lookup yields CDR1 MGHDK and CDR2 SYGVNS. There are 15 residues in the CDR3. The CDR3 loop reads CASSPSGAPYNEQFF.

The V and J genes are TRBV7-9 and TRBJ2-1. The length of the CDR3 is 13 residues. Germline loops: CDR1 SEHNR, CDR2 FQNEAQ (reference sequence). The CDR3 is CASSLGLAYEQFF.